These T cell receptor beta chains were read from a single sample in a study of post-analysis software for immune sequencing data. TCRdb processed the PCR reads anew with MiXCR; each CDR3 protein has one entry. This table has roughly 410,000 distinct CDR3 sequences, roughly 36% appearing once. What was sequenced was blood. The receptors derive from a girl aged 10 to 17 with multiple sclerosis. Each CDR3 is given with its conserved first and last residue. Each record gives: clone size, V gene, D gene, J gene, CDR3 DNA, CDR3 protein. A D gene is named only where the DNA matches it firmly. Clone size is not always given. Where it is, it says once, few, many or a class for expanded clones.

clone_size: few; v_call: TRBV7-9; d_call: TRBD1; j_call: TRBJ2-7; cdr3_nt: TGTGCCAGCAGCGCGGCCATAGGGACAGTAAATTACGAGCAGTACTTC; cdr3_aa: CASSAAIGTVNYEQYF
clone_size: NA; v_call: TRBV7-9; d_call: TRBD1; j_call: TRBJ2-3; cdr3_nt: TGTGCCAGCAGCTTCCAGCCGGGACAGGGGGCAGATACGCAGTATTTT; cdr3_aa: CASSFQPGQGADTQYF
clone_size: NA; v_call: TRBV5-6; d_call: NA; j_call: TRBJ2-4; cdr3_nt: TGTGCCAGCAGCTTGGAGCAAGCAGGGTGGTCGAACATTCAGTACTTC; cdr3_aa: CASSLEQAGWSNIQYF
clone_size: NA; v_call: TRBV7-9; d_call: TRBD1; j_call: TRBJ2-7; cdr3_nt: TGTGCCAGCAGCCAGACGACAGGGACCTACGAGCAGTACTTC; cdr3_aa: CASSQTTGTYEQYF
clone_size: NA; v_call: TRBV6-5; d_call: NA; j_call: TRBJ1-5; cdr3_nt: TGTGCCAGCAGTAAGGCAGGGTATAGCAATCAGCCCCAGCATTTT; cdr3_aa: CASSKAGYSNQPQHF
clone_size: few; v_call: TRBV9; d_call: NA; j_call: TRBJ2-1; cdr3_nt: TGTGCCAGCAGCGAACTGAGCCCCTACAATGAGCAGTTCTTC; cdr3_aa: CASSELSPYNEQFF
clone_size: few; v_call: TRBV20-1; d_call: NA; j_call: TRBJ2-7; cdr3_nt: TGCAGTGGGAAGGGACCCAGGAGGTCCGAGCAGTACTTC; cdr3_aa: CSGKGPRRSEQYF
clone_size: few; v_call: TRBV7-2; d_call: TRBD2; j_call: TRBJ2-7; cdr3_nt: TGTGCCAGCAGCGTGGGACTAGCGGGATACAATGAGCAGTACTTC; cdr3_aa: CASSVGLAGYNEQYF
clone_size: NA; v_call: TRBV7-2; d_call: NA; j_call: TRBJ1-2; cdr3_nt: TGTGCCAGCAGCTTACCAGGGGATGGCTACACCTTC; cdr3_aa: CASSLPGDGYTF
clone_size: NA; v_call: TRBV29-1; d_call: TRBD1; j_call: TRBJ1-2; cdr3_nt: TGCAGCGTTGGCGGGCTCATGACAGGGGGTTTTGGCTATACCTTC; cdr3_aa: CSVGGLMTGGFGYTF
clone_size: few; v_call: TRBV5-1; d_call: NA; j_call: TRBJ1-6; cdr3_nt: TGCGCCAGCAGACGGGCCCCGGGCGAGTCACCCCTCCACTTT; cdr3_aa: CASRRAPGESPLHF
clone_size: NA; v_call: TRBV6-5; d_call: NA; j_call: TRBJ1-1; cdr3_nt: TGTGTCAGCAGTTACTCGCGCAGTGCTGAAGCTTTCTTT; cdr3_aa: CVSSYSRSAEAFF
clone_size: few; v_call: TRBV7-9; d_call: TRBD1; j_call: TRBJ1-2; cdr3_nt: TGTGCCAGCAGCTCGGGACAGGGGGAGGAGGGCTACACCTTC; cdr3_aa: CASSSGQGEEGYTF
clone_size: few; v_call: TRBV20-1; d_call: NA; j_call: TRBJ2-7; cdr3_nt: TGCAGTGCTAGAGGGGGTCACGAGCAGTACTTC; cdr3_aa: CSARGGHEQYF
clone_size: NA; v_call: TRBV3-1; d_call: TRBD2; j_call: TRBJ2-3; cdr3_nt: TGTGCCAGCAGCTACCGAGCGGGGGATATAGATGCGCAGTATTTT; cdr3_aa: CASSYRAGDIDAQYF
clone_size: NA; v_call: TRBV10-3; d_call: TRBD1; j_call: TRBJ2-7; cdr3_nt: TGTGCCATCAGTGAGCCCCCAGACAGGGGGTATGAGCAGTACTTC; cdr3_aa: CAISEPPDRGYEQYF
clone_size: NA; v_call: TRBV7-2; d_call: NA; j_call: TRBJ2-6; cdr3_nt: TGTGCCAGCAGCTTCCAGGGTAGCTCTGGGGCCAACGTCCTGACTTTC; cdr3_aa: CASSFQGSSGANVLTF
clone_size: NA; v_call: TRBV7-9; d_call: TRBD2; j_call: TRBJ2-5; cdr3_nt: TGTGCCAGCAGCCCACCAACTAGCGGCGTCCAAGAGACCCAGTACTTC; cdr3_aa: CASSPPTSGVQETQYF
clone_size: NA; v_call: TRBV27; d_call: NA; j_call: TRBJ2-3; cdr3_nt: TGTGCCAGCAGTATACCTTTCACAGATACGCAGTATTTT; cdr3_aa: CASSIPFTDTQYF
clone_size: NA; v_call: TRBV7-2; d_call: NA; j_call: TRBJ1-1; cdr3_nt: TGTGCCAGCAGCCGCGGGATGAACACTGAAGCTTTCTTT; cdr3_aa: CASSRGMNTEAFF
clone_size: NA; v_call: TRBV3-1; d_call: NA; j_call: TRBJ1-5; cdr3_nt: TGTGCCAGCAGCCAGGGCCAGGCGAATCAGCCCCAGCATTTT; cdr3_aa: CASSQGQANQPQHF
clone_size: NA; v_call: TRBV7-2; d_call: NA; j_call: TRBJ2-1; cdr3_nt: TGTGCCAGCAGCTTACGCCGGGGGATAGGACAGTTCTTC; cdr3_aa: CASSLRRGIGQFF
clone_size: NA; v_call: TRBV7-9; d_call: NA; j_call: TRBJ2-5; cdr3_nt: TGTGCCAGCAGGACGACAGCCCAAGAGACCCAGTACTTC; cdr3_aa: CASRTTAQETQYF
clone_size: NA; v_call: TRBV19; d_call: NA; j_call: TRBJ1-1; cdr3_nt: TGTGCCAGTAGTATATGGGGGGCTGAAGCTTTCTTT; cdr3_aa: CASSIWGAEAFF
clone_size: NA; v_call: TRBV11-1; d_call: NA; j_call: TRBJ2-2; cdr3_nt: TGTGCCAGCAGCCTACAGGGGAACACCGGGGAGCTGTTTTTT; cdr3_aa: CASSLQGNTGELFF